These 32 T cell receptor beta chains share one sample of origin, sequenced in a study of T-cell memory formation after mild COVID-19. TCRdb reprocessed the 5' RACE reads via MiXCR and lists one record per CDR3 protein. The repertoire includes roughly 220,000 distinct CDR3 sequences, 9% to 10% of them detected once, and roughly 4% sits in the top ten. The material sequenced was PBMCs or a T cell subset sorted from them (not recorded which). Receptor source: a young man who had mild COVID-19 (a few samples of this study predate the infection). Cell type and time point are not known.

This chain joins TRBV7-2 and TRBJ1-2; no clear D. The germline V gene encodes CDR1 SGHTA and CDR2 FQGNSA. V shed 7 bases and J shed 4 bases, with 13 bases lying between them. The CDR3 runs to 13 residues. The chain's CDR3 is CASTQDGLYGYTF. The CDR3 bases are TGTGCCAGCACCCAGGACGGCCTCTATGGCTACACCTTC.

This clonotype rates as medium-sized (0.01 to 0.1%). The rearrangement joins TRBV29-1 to TRBJ2-2; D is ambiguous. Germline loops: CDR1 SQVTM, CDR2 ANQGSEA. The V and J ends lost 3 bases and 4 bases respectively, with 9 bases between them. The CDR3 sequence is 13 residues long. In DNA form, the CDR3 reads TGCAGCGTTGACGGCCTAGGCACCGGGGAGCTGTTTTTT. This gives the protein CSVDGLGTGELFF.

DNA of the CDR3: TGTGCCAGCAGCTTAGAGGCAGGTTATCAGCCCCAGCATTTT. This translates into CASSLEAGYQPQHF. The chain combines TRBV7-2 with TRBJ1-5; the D is unclear. Germline values: CDR1 SGHTA, CDR2 FQGNSA. The ends were cut back, 1 base at V and 5 bases at J, with 9 bases in the middle. The CDR3 loop spans 14 amino acids.

Judged by abundance, this clonotype is medium-sized. The chain recombines TRBV5-1 with TRBJ2-7; D is undetermined. This CDR3 spans 14 amino acids. Germline values: CDR1 SGHRS, CDR2 YFSETQ. V shed 0 bases and J shed 0 bases, with 7 bases lying between them. DNA for the CDR3: TGCGCCAGCAGCTTGGATCCGAGCTCCTACGAGCAGTACGTC. Protein: CASSLDPSSYEQYV.

The chain is built from TRBV7-2 and TRBJ1-6, with a possible D match to TRBD1 (5 bases). Germline CDR1 and CDR2: SGHTA and FQGNSA. Trimming cost V 1 base and J 13 bases, with 11 bases left between them. The CDR3 has 13 residues. The CDR3 here is CASSLEDTPPLHF. CDR3 nucleotide sequence: TGTGCCAGCAGCTTAGAGGACACCCCTCCCCTCCACTTT.

This chain joins TRBV10-3 and TRBJ2-2; TRBD2 matches at 8 bases. CDR1 is ENHRY and CDR2 is SYGVKD in the germline V gene. The CDR3 spans 16 residues. Trimming at V came to 0 bases and at J to 7 bases, leaving 7 bases not matched to a gene. The CDR3 spells CAISESSAGGRGELFF. The CDR3, as DNA: TGTGCCATCAGTGAGTCTTCGGCGGGGGGCCGCGGGGAGCTGTTTTTT.

This clonotype was counted only a few times. The genes are TRBV9 and TRBJ1-2; no firm D call. Germline values: CDR1 SGDLS, CDR2 YYNGEE. V was trimmed by 0 bases and J by 7 bases, leaving 7 bases between them. This CDR3 contains 12 residues. The DNA of the CDR3 is TGTGCCAGCAGCGTAGTCGCAGGTGGCTACACCTTC. Protein: CASSVVAGGYTF.

The V and J genes are TRBV7-9 and TRBJ1-6; D not resolved. This CDR3 spans 13 amino acids. Per the germline V gene, CDR1 is SEHNR and CDR2 is FQNEAQ (reference sequence). V lost 0 bases, J lost 10 bases, and 7 bases lay in between. As DNA, the CDR3 is TGTGCCAGCAGCTTAGCCCCTGAATCACCCCTCCACTTT. Encoded protein: CASSLAPESPLHF.

This chain connects TRBV7-8 to TRBJ1-1; perhaps TRBD1 as D (6 bases). The CDR3 loop spans 15 amino acids. The germline V gene has CDR1 SGHVS and CDR2 FQNEAQ. V lost 1 base to trimming and J lost 2 bases, with 11 bases between them. CDR3 nucleotide sequence: TGTGCCAGCAGCTTAGGACGGGGGGCCAACACTGAAGCTTTCTTT. Protein: CASSLGRGANTEAFF.

The table lists this clonotype with many counts. The V and J genes are TRBV6-2 or TRBV6-3 and TRBJ1-2; possible D gene TRBD1, 5 bases. Germline V gene sequence: CDR1 MNHEY, CDR2 SVGEGT. V was trimmed by 6 bases and J by 0 bases, leaving 17 bases between them. The CDR3 is 16 residues long. The CDR3, as DNA: TGTGCCAGCAGCCCGGCGGGGGACGGATCTAACTATGGCTACACCTTC. It yields the protein CASSPAGDGSNYGYTF.

This clonotype has more than one count but fewer than ten. The V gene is TRBV5-1, the J gene TRBJ1-1, with D tentatively TRBD1 (5 bases). Trimming removed 4 bases from V and 4 bases from J, with 11 bases in between. The CDR3 has 13 amino acids. Germline V gene data show CDR1 as SGHRS and CDR2 as YFSETQ. The CDR3 DNA follows: TGCGCCAGCAGCGAGACAGTGGGCACTGAAGCTTTCTTT. Its protein product is CASSETVGTEAFF.

This clonotype has just a few counts. This chain links TRBV5-1 with TRBJ1-5; tentative D call: TRBD1 (6 bases). Per the germline V gene, CDR1 is SGHRS and CDR2 is YFSETQ. This CDR3 contains 14 residues. Deletions cut 2 bases from V and 3 bases from J, with 9 bases between. Here the CDR3 reads CASSFRGNNQPQHF. The CDR3 DNA is TGCGCCAGCAGCTTCAGGGGAAACAATCAGCCCCAGCATTTT.

This clonotype came up a few times. The J gene is TRBJ1-5, the V gene TRBV5-1, with D perhaps matching TRBD1 (6 bases). Looked up from germline, CDR1 is SGHRS and CDR2 is YFSETQ. This CDR3 has 14 residues. V lost 4 bases, J lost 8 bases, and 16 bases lay in between. Written as DNA, the CDR3 is TGCGCCAGCAGCGTTCAGGGGACCGCGGAGCCCCAGCATTTT. Protein sequence: CASSVQGTAEPQHF. Combining the CDR3 with reference TRBV5-1 and TRBJ1-5 gives the whole variable domain KAGVTQTPRYLIKTRGQQVTLSCSPISGHRSVSWYQQTPGQGLQFLFEYFSETQRNKGNFPGRFSGRQFSNSRSEMNVSTLELGDSALYLCASSVQGTAEPQHFGDGTRLSIL.

This clonotype has a handful of counts. The chain is built from TRBV6-1 and TRBJ2-3; no firm D call. The V and J ends lost 0 bases and 4 bases respectively, with 5 bases between them. CDR1 is MNHNS and CDR2 is SASEGT in the germline V gene. This CDR3 comprises 13 residues. The CDR3 region is CASSEASPDTQYF. The CDR3 DNA sequence: TGTGCCAGCAGTGAAGCTAGTCCAGATACGCAGTATTTT.

This chain joins TRBV6-5 and TRBJ2-6, with D uncertain. CDR3 size: 13 residues. Trimming stripped 6 bases from V and 2 bases from J, with 5 bases between. Looked up from germline, CDR1 is MNHEY and CDR2 is SVGAGI. CDR3 in amino acids: CASSPPGANVLTF. The CDR3 DNA sequence: TGTGCCAGCAGCCCTCCTGGGGCCAACGTCCTGACTTTC.

The chain has TRBV7-9 and TRBJ2-7; D is perhaps TRBD2 (6 bases). Deletions cut 0 bases from V and 1 base from J, with 13 bases between. The CDR3 spans 16 residues. Germline V gene lookup returns CDR1 SEHNR and CDR2 FQNEAQ (reference sequence). This chain's CDR3 is CASSLAPGGGSYEQYF. The CDR3 DNA reads TGTGCCAGCAGCTTAGCCCCCGGGGGAGGTTCCTACGAGCAGTACTTC.

This clonotype was picked up a small number of times. The chain recombines TRBV30 with TRBJ2-3, with 9 bases that match TRBD2. This CDR3 has 17 amino acids. Trimming at V came to 2 bases and at J to 0 bases, leaving 9 bases not matched to a gene. Germline loops: CDR1 GTSNPN, CDR2 SVGIG (reference sequence). CDR3 DNA: TGTGCCTGGAGTAAAAGACGACTAGCGGCAAGCACAGATACGCAGTATTTT. This sequence encodes CAWSKRRLAASTDTQYF.

This sequence joins TRBV5-1 and TRBJ2-5, with D tentatively TRBD1 (6 bases). V was shortened by 0 bases and J by 4 bases, with 10 bases between the two germline ends. Germline CDR1 is SGHRS and CDR2 is YFSETQ. CDR3 length: 14 amino acids. CDR3 coding DNA: TGCGCCAGCAGCTTGGTGGCAGGGGCAGAGACCCAGTACTTC. Amino acid sequence: CASSLVAGAETQYF.

This clonotype was detected a few times. V and J are TRBV7-9 and TRBJ1-1, with D unresolved. The CDR3 sequence is 13 residues long. Germline-derived CDR1 and CDR2 are SEHNR and FQNEAQ (reference sequence). Trimming removed 1 base at V and 5 bases at J, with 8 bases between. In DNA form, the CDR3 reads TGTGCCAGCAGCTTAGTGGCGGAGACTGAAGCTTTCTTT. It is translated as CASSLVAETEAFF. The full variable domain, with the rest looked up from reference TRBV7-9 and TRBJ1-1, is DTGVSQNPRHKITKRGQNVTFRCDPISEHNRLYWYRQTLGQGPEFLTYFQNEAQLEKSRLLSDRFSAERPKGSFSTLEIQRTEQGDSAMYLCASSLVAETEAFFGQGTRLTVV.

This clonotype was seen a handful of times. V gene TRBV4-3 combines with J gene TRBJ2-4; 8 bases fit TRBD1. The junction had 19 bases not matched to a gene; V was cut back by 4 bases and J by 5 bases. This CDR3 has 19 amino acids. The germline V gene has CDR1 LGHNA and CDR2 YSLEER. CDR3: CASSRKASGTTGDQNIQYF. The CDR3 DNA reads as TGCGCCAGCAGCCGCAAGGCTTCCGGGACGACAGGGGACCAAAACATTCAGTACTTC.

The chain joins TRBV7-2 to TRBJ1-4; 8 bases agree with TRBD1. Germline V gene lookup returns CDR1 SGHTA and CDR2 FQGNSA. The CDR3 spans 14 residues. The junction had 5 bases not matched to a gene; V was cut back by 5 bases and J by 6 bases. CDR3 coding DNA: TGTGCCAGCAGCCAGGACAGGGTAGATGAAAAACTGTTTTTT. Protein sequence: CASSQDRVDEKLFF.

Notes on this clonotype: This may be a read error, as it is one base from a much larger clone. The chain has TRBV29-1 and TRBJ1-4; no clear D. CDR1 and CDR2 from the germline V gene are SQVTM and ANQGSEA. This CDR3 is built from 14 residues. The chain's CDR3 is CGPSAPPKEEKLFF. The CDR3 DNA sequence: TGCGGACCGAGTGCCCCCCCTAAGGAGGAAAAACTGTTTTTT.

This clonotype showed up just a few times. This chain links TRBV11-2 with TRBJ2-2; tentatively, D is TRBD2 (5 bases). Germline V gene lookup returns CDR1 SGHAT and CDR2 FQNNGV. The CDR3 is made up of 13 amino acids. Trimming took 6 bases from V and 6 from J, leaving 11 bases between them. CDR3 protein: CASRPTRAGELFF. CDR3 in DNA: TGTGCCAGCAGACCTACTAGGGCCGGGGAGCTGTTTTTT.

In this sample, this clonotype turned up a few times. This chain uses TRBV9 with TRBJ2-4, with D perhaps assigned TRBD1 or TRBD2 (6 bases each). Germline V gene lookup returns CDR1 SGDLS and CDR2 YYNGEE. The CDR3 runs 16 residues. The ends were cut back, 0 bases at V and 0 bases at J, with 10 bases in the middle. For the CDR3, the DNA is TGTGCCAGCAGCGTAGAGGGGGAGGCAGCCAAAAACATTCAGTACTTC. Its translation: CASSVEGEAAKNIQYF. The full variable domain, with the rest looked up from reference TRBV9 and TRBJ2-4, is DSGVTQTPKHLITATGQRVTLRCSPRSGDLSVYWYQQSLDQGLQFLIQYYNGEERAKGNILERFSAQQFPDLHSELNLSSLELGDSALYFCASSVEGEAAKNIQYFGAGTRLSVL.

This clonotype was counted a few times. The V and J genes are TRBV5-1 and TRBJ1-2; 8 bases fit TRBD1. Trimming removed 4 bases from V and 8 bases from J; junction bases left unmatched: 16. Germline CDR1 reads SGHRS; CDR2 reads YFSETQ. The CDR3 spans 16 residues. The CDR3 nucleotides read TGCGCCAGCAGCGCGCTTCCGGGACAGGACGGCAGAGGCTACACCTTC. It codes for CASSALPGQDGRGYTF.

This chain uses TRBV5-1 with TRBJ2-5; 9 bases line up with TRBD1. Trimming took 2 bases from V and 1 from J; bases not matched to a gene: 6. The CDR3 totals 16 residues. The V gene's germline CDR1 is SGHRS and CDR2 YFSETQ. In DNA form, the CDR3 reads TGCGCCAGCAGCTTTGCGACAGGGGGGTTCCAAGAGACCCAGTACTTC. This codes for CASSFATGGFQETQYF. Full variable domain (missing parts from reference TRBV5-1 and TRBJ2-5): KAGVTQTPRYLIKTRGQQVTLSCSPISGHRSVSWYQQTPGQGLQFLFEYFSETQRNKGNFPGRFSGRQFSNSRSEMNVSTLELGDSALYLCASSFATGGFQETQYFGPGTRLLVL.

V and J are TRBV5-3 and TRBJ1-2; 10 bases line up with TRBD1. TRBV5-3 has ORF status, its function being uncertain. V was clipped by 4 bases and J by 4 bases; unmatched bases: 19. The CDR3 has 19 residues. The CDR3 nucleotides are TGTGCCAGAAGCCCACTTACTCACCGGGACAGGGGAAATAGCTATGGCTACACCTTC. Protein product: CARSPLTHRDRGNSYGYTF.

The rearrangement joins TRBV24-1 to TRBJ2-5; the D gene is possibly TRBD1 (6 bases). The CDR3 spans 15 residues. Germline assignment: CDR1 KGHDR and CDR2 SFDVKD. V lost 2 bases and J 2 bases, leaving 11 bases between the germline ends. In DNA, the CDR3 is TGTGCCACCAGTGATTCCCAGGGGACGCAAGAGACCCAGTACTTC. Its protein is CATSDSQGTQETQYF.

The sample holds a few counts of this clonotype. J is TRBJ2-3 and V is TRBV12-5; TRBD2 aligns across 11 bases. V trimming: 5 bases; J trimming: 1 base; junction bases outside the gene matches: 8. Germline loops: CDR1 LGHNT, CDR2 FRNRAP. There are 17 residues in the CDR3. The CDR3 sequence: CASGPRGLAAGTDTQYF. The DNA of the CDR3 is TGTGCTAGTGGTCCCCGGGGACTAGCGGCGGGCACAGATACGCAGTATTTT.

The chain carries TRBV5-1 and TRBJ1-2, with 10 bases fitting TRBD1. Germline-derived CDR1 and CDR2 are SGHRS and YFSETQ. The CDR3 sequence is 15 residues long. Trimming removed 2 bases from V and 5 bases from J; junction bases left unmatched: 6. CDR3 protein: CASSFTGQGRYGYTF. CDR3 coding DNA: TGCGCCAGCAGCTTCACGGGACAGGGGAGATATGGCTACACCTTC.

This clonotype was picked up a small number of times. The V call is TRBV5-5, the J call TRBJ2-1; TRBD1 aligns across 9 bases. Germline lookup yields CDR1 SGHKS and CDR2 YYEKEE (reference sequence). The CDR3 runs to 16 residues. J was trimmed by 8 bases and V by 4 bases; bases with no gene match: 13. The DNA for the CDR3 is TGTGCCAGCAGCCCCGGGGGACAGGGTAGAGGTGATGAGCAGTTCTTC. It translates to CASSPGGQGRGDEQFF.

The chain recombines TRBV28 with TRBJ2-3; D tentatively reads TRBD1 or TRBD2 (5 bases each). V was cut by 5 bases and J by 4 bases, with 16 bases left in between. The CDR3 consists of 15 residues. From germline, CDR1 is MDHEN and CDR2 SYDVKM. CDR3: CASSPPGPLADTQYF. The DNA for the CDR3 is TGTGCCAGCAGTCCACCGGGGCCCCTGGCAGATACGCAGTATTTT.